Listed here are 20 T cell receptor beta chains from one sample, sequenced in a study of memory CD4+ T cells and cytomegalovirus serostatus. Single viable CD3+CD4+CD8-CD45RO+ cells were sorted as the memory CD4+ T cells. This table comes from immunoSEQ multiplex PCR, and its TCRdb copy is limited to in-frame clones, with some not included. The table lists about 25,000 clones, 75% of them singletons. The sequenced material came from memory CD4+ T cells from blood. The receptors shown here come from an adult in good health and CMV-seronegative.

This rearrangement joins TRBV5-1 to TRBJ1-2; no firm D call. The CDR3 runs to 14 residues. Trimming left V 6 bases short and J 0 bases short, with 12 bases between. Germline V lookup: CDR1 SGHRS, CDR2 YFSETQ. CDR3 in DNA: TGCGCCAGCAAGGCAGGCCCAACTAACTATGGCTACACCTTC. It encodes CASKAGPTNYGYTF. Based on the CDR3 plus reference TRBV5-1 and TRBJ1-2, the full variable domain is KAGVTQTPRYLIKTRGQQVTLSCSPISGHRSVSWYQQTPGQGLQFLFEYFSETQRNKGNFPGRFSGRQFSNSRSEMNVSTLELGDSALYLCASKAGPTNYGYTFGSGTRLTVV.

The sample holds one count of this clone. This chain joins TRBV5-1 and TRBJ2-3; possibly TRBD2 for D (6 bases). From germline, CDR1 is SGHRS and CDR2 YFSETQ. Trimming left V 0 bases short and J 0 bases short, with 11 bases between. The length of the CDR3 is 16 residues. The CDR3 reads CASSLGGDSSTDTQYF. The DNA for the CDR3 is TGCGCCAGCAGCTTGGGGGGGGACTCTAGCACAGATACGCAGTATTTT.

The chain is built from TRBV7-9 and TRBJ2-2; TRBD1 is a possible D gene (6 bases). V lost 6 bases and J lost 4, with 18 bases in between. The CDR3 is 16 residues long. Germline loops: CDR1 SEHNR, CDR2 FQNEAQ (reference sequence). CDR3 sequence reads: CASSRDGFRGTGELFF. CDR3 bases: TGTGCCAGCAGTAGGGACGGTTTCAGGGGCACCGGGGAGCTGTTTTTT.

The V and J genes are TRBV19 and TRBJ2-7; 7 bases map to TRBD2. The J call may be wrong; the DNA end is better matched by TRBJ2-5. Germline lookup yields CDR1 LNHDA and CDR2 SQIVND (reference sequence). The CDR3 consists of 14 residues. The CDR3 region has the DNA TGTGCCAGTAAGGGAAGCGGGATTCAAGAGACCCAGTACTTC. Residues: CASKGSGIQETQYF.

This clone was found once. The gene calls are TRBV28 and TRBJ1-3; D is undetermined. V was pared by 3 bases and J by 0 bases, with 9 bases between. CDR3 size: 15 residues. Germline V lookup: CDR1 MDHEN, CDR2 SYDVKM. CDR3 coding DNA: TGTGCCAGCAGTTTGGTTCACCTCTCTGGAAACACCATATATTTT. Translation: CASSLVHLSGNTIYF.

This chain connects TRBV28 to TRBJ1-4; a possible D gene is TRBD1 (5 bases). V lost 3 bases to trimming and J lost 3 bases, with 17 bases between them. The length of the CDR3 is 17 residues. Germline V gives CDR1 MDHEN, CDR2 SYDVKM. CDR3 coding DNA: TGTGCCAGCAGTTTGGGTGTTGTGGGGCTAGCTAATGAAAAACTGTTTTTT. It is translated as CASSLGVVGLANEKLFF.

This rearrangement joins TRBV4-1 to TRBJ2-7; the match to TRBD1 covers 8 bases. After removal of 3 bases from V and 5 bases from J, the junction contained 3 bases not matched to a gene. This CDR3 region has 13 residues. Germline values: CDR1 MGHRA, CDR2 YSYEKL. The CDR3 DNA reads TGCGCCAGCAGCCAGGACAGGGACCACGAGCAGTACTTC. As protein: CASSQDRDHEQYF.

The V call is TRBV9, the J call TRBJ1-2, with a tentative D call TRBD1 (5 bases). Trimming shortened V by 0 bases and J by 3 bases, and 6 bases separated the two germline ends. The CDR3 is made up of 13 amino acids. The germline CDR1 and CDR2 sequences are SGDLS and YYNGEE. Here the CDR3 reads CASSVVQDYGYTF. The CDR3 bases are TGTGCCAGCAGCGTAGTACAGGACTATGGCTACACCTTC.

The rearrangement joins TRBV7-2 to TRBJ1-3, with D tentatively TRBD1 (5 bases). Deletions cut 3 bases from V and 0 bases from J, with 18 bases between. This CDR3 region has 18 residues. Germline-derived CDR1 and CDR2 are SGHTA and FQGNSA. In DNA, the CDR3 is TGTGCCAGCAGCTTCTATCCGGGGGTCCTTAGCTCTGGAAACACCATATATTTT. Translating gives CASSFYPGVLSSGNTIYF.

The chain has TRBV10-3 and TRBJ2-7; D is possibly TRBD2 (5 bases). V was cut by 3 bases and J by 4 bases, with 7 bases left in between. The germline gives CDR1 ENHRY, CDR2 SYGVKD. The CDR3 extends over 12 amino acids. CDR3 in DNA: TGTGCCATCAGTGAAAGGAGGTACGAGCAGTACTTC. It is translated as CAISERRYEQYF.

The gene calls are TRBV4-1 and TRBJ2-3, with 10 bases fitting TRBD2. Germline CDR1 is MGHRA and CDR2 is YSYEKL. V shed 1 base and J 1 base; nucleotides not matched to a gene: 2. The CDR3 length is 16 residues. DNA of the CDR3: TGCGCCAGCAGCCAAGTGCTAGCGGGAGGCACAGATACGCAGTATTTT. It codes for CASSQVLAGGTDTQYF.

This sequence joins TRBV19 and TRBJ1-1; tentative D call: TRBD1 (5 bases). V was pared by 7 bases and J by 4 bases, with 16 bases between. This CDR3 is built from 14 residues. Looked up from germline, CDR1 is LNHDA and CDR2 is SQIVND (reference sequence). The CDR3 DNA is TGTGCCAGTATACGAGGGACCTGGGGCACTGAAGCTTTCTTT. It encodes CASIRGTWGTEAFF.

V is TRBV7-2 and J is TRBJ1-2; D is possibly TRBD1 (5 bases). Trimming shortened V by 5 bases and J by 4 bases, and 11 bases separated the two germline ends. This CDR3 is 13 amino acids long. From germline, CDR1 is SGHTA and CDR2 FQGNSA. CDR3 in DNA: TGTGCCAGCAGCCCGGGGACCGGCTATGGCTACACCTTC. Translation: CASSPGTGYGYTF.

This clone was picked up a small number of times. The gene calls are TRBV11-3 and TRBJ1-1, with D possibly TRBD1 on 6 matching bases. V gave up 3 bases and J gave up 5 bases, with 10 bases separating them. This CDR3 spans 13 amino acids. Germline V gives CDR1 SGHNT, CDR2 YENEEA. CDR3 loop: CASSLQGTTEAFF. The CDR3 nucleotides are TGTGCCAGCAGCTTGCAGGGGACTACTGAAGCTTTCTTT.

This sequence joins TRBV18 and TRBJ2-7; D uncertain. Germline V gene data show CDR1 as KGHSH and CDR2 as LQKENI. The CDR3 spans 11 residues. Trimming cost V 5 bases and J 0 bases, with 2 bases left between them. The CDR3 loop is CASSYSYEQYF. The CDR3 region has the DNA TGTGCCAGCTCATACTCCTACGAGCAGTACTTC. Variable domain in full (rest from reference TRBV18 and TRBJ2-7): NAGVMQNPRHLVRRRGQEARLRCSPMKGHSHVYWYRQLPEEGLKFMVYLQKENIIDESGMPKERFSAEFPKEGPSILRIQQVVRGDSAAYFCASSYSYEQYFGPGTRLTVT.

The chain carries TRBV6-6 and TRBJ2-7, with D hard to call. Trimming cost V 2 bases and J 3 bases, with 11 bases left between them. The CDR3 spans 14 residues. Germline loops: CDR1 MNHNY, CDR2 SVGAGI (reference sequence). CDR3 DNA sequence: TGTGCCAGCAGTTACACCGTCAACAACTACGAGCAGTACTTC. Its protein product is CASSYTVNNYEQYF.

The chain carries TRBV30 and TRBJ2-1; no reliable D call. V was pared by 1 base and J by 4 bases, with 20 bases between. This CDR3 region has 17 residues. CDR1 is GTSNPN and CDR2 is SVGIG in the germline V gene (reference sequence). CDR3 amino acids: CAWSGVTAALGYNEQFF. Here the CDR3 DNA reads TGTGCCTGGAGTGGGGTAACGGCGGCCCTGGGTTACAATGAGCAGTTCTTC. The complete variable domain, with remaining parts taken from reference TRBV30 and TRBJ2-1, reads SQTIHQWPATLVQPVGSPLSLECTVEGTSNPNLYWYRQAAGRGLQLLFYSVGIGQISSEVPQNLSASRPQDRQFILSSKKLLLSDSGFYLCAWSGVTAALGYNEQFFGPGTRLTVL.

The genes are TRBV7-9 and TRBJ2-1; maybe TRBD1 (6 bases). Germline V gives CDR1 SEHNR, CDR2 FQNEAQ (reference sequence). Trimming pared 5 bases from V and 10 bases from J, leaving 15 bases between. The CDR3 consists of 13 residues. The CDR3 reads CASSLSSGVEQFF. The CDR3 DNA is TGTGCCAGCAGCCTTTCCTCAGGGGTCGAGCAGTTCTTC.

In its sample, this clone was seen a few times. The chain joins TRBV7-9 to TRBJ1-1; weak D call: TRBD1 (5 bases). CDR1 is SEHNR and CDR2 is FQNEAQ in the germline V gene (reference sequence). The germline V and J ends were trimmed by 2 bases and 1 base, with 17 bases remaining between them. CDR3 length: 17 residues. Written as DNA, the CDR3 is TGTGCCAGCAGCTTAATTGTCCTGTCAGGGTCGAACACTGAAGCTTTCTTT. This translates into CASSLIVLSGSNTEAFF.

This chain joins TRBV28 and TRBJ1-5; possible D gene TRBD1, 5 bases. Trimming took 6 bases from V and 7 from J, leaving 22 bases between them. Looked up from germline, CDR1 is MDHEN and CDR2 is SYDVKM. This CDR3 is 16 amino acids long. CDR3 sequence reads: CASSRMPGNGEQPQHF. CDR3 bases: TGTGCCAGCAGCCGGATGCCAGGGAACGGGGAACAGCCCCAGCATTTT.